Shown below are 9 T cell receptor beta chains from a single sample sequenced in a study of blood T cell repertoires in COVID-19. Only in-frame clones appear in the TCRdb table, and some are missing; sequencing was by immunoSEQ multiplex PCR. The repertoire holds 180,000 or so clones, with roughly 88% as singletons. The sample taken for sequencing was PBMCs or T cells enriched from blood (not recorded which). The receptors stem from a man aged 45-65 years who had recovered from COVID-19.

The CDR3 DNA reads TGTGCCAGCTCACGGAGACAGGCCTTAAACTATGGCTACACCTTC. Encoded protein: CASSRRQALNYGYTF. The chain uses TRBV18 and TRBJ1-2, with D perhaps TRBD1 (6 bases). V lost 4 bases to trimming and J lost 2 bases, with 14 bases between them. CDR3 length: 15 residues. Germline assignment: CDR1 KGHSH and CDR2 LQKENI.

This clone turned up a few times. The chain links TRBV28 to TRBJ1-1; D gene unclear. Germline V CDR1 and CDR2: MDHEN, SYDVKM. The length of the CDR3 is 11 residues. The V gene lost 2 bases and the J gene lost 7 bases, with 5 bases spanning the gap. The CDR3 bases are TGTGCCAGCAGTTTAGACATTGAAGCTTTCTTT. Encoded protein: CASSLDIEAFF. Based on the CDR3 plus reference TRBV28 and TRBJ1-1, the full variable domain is DVKVTQSSRYLVKRTGEKVFLECVQDMDHENMFWYRQDPGLGLRLIYFSYDVKMKEKGDIPEGYSVSREKKERFSLILESASTNQTSMYLCASSLDIEAFFGQGTRLTVV.

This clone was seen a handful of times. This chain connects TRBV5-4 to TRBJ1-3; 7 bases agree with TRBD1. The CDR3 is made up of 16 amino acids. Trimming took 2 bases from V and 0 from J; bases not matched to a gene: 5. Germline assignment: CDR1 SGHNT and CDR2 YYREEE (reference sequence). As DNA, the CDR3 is TGTGCCAGCAGCTTAACAGGGGCCAGCTCTGGAAACACCATATATTTT. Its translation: CASSLTGASSGNTIYF.

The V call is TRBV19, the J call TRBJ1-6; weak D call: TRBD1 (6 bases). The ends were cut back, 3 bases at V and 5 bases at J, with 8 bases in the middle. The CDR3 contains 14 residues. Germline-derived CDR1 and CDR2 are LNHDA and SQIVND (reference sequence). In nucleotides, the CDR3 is TGTGCCAGTAGTATCGGGACAAATAATTCACCCCTCCACTTT. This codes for CASSIGTNNSPLHF.

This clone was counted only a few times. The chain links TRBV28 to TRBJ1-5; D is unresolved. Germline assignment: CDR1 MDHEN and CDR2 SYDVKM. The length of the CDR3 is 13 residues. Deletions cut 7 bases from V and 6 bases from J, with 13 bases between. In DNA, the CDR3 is TGTGCCAGCACCTCGACCGGGGTTCAGCCCCAGCATTTT. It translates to CASTSTGVQPQHF.

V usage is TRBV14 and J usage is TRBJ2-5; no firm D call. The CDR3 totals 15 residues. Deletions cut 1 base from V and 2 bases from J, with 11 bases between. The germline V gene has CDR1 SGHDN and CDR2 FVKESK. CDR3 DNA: TGTGCCAGCAGCCAAGTGGCATCCGTGCAAGAGACCCAGTACTTC. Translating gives CASSQVASVQETQYF. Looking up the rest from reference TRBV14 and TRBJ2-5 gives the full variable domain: EAGVTQFPSHSVIEKGQTVTLRCDPISGHDNLYWYRRVMGKEIKFLLHFVKESKQDESGMPNNRFLAERTGGTYSTLKVQPAELEDSGVYFCASSQVASVQETQYFGPGTRLLVL.

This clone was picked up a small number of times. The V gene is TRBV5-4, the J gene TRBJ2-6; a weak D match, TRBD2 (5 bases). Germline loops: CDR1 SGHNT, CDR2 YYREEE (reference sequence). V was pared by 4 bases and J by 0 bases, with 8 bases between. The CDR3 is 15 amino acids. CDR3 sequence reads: CASSRTGSGANVLTF. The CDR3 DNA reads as TGTGCCAGCAGCCGGACTGGCTCTGGGGCCAACGTCCTGACTTTC. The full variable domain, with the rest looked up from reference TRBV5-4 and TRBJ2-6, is ETGVTQSPTHLIKTRGQQVTLRCSSQSGHNTVSWYQQALGQGPQFIFQYYREEENGRGNFPPRFSGLQFPNYSSELNVNALELDDSALYLCASSRTGSGANVLTFGAGSRLTVL.

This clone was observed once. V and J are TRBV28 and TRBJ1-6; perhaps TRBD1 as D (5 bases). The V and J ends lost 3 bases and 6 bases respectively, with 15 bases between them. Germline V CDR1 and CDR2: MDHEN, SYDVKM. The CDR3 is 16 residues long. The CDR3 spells CASSLARRAPNSPLHF. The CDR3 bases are TGTGCCAGCAGTTTGGCTCGCAGGGCTCCTAATTCACCCCTCCACTTT.

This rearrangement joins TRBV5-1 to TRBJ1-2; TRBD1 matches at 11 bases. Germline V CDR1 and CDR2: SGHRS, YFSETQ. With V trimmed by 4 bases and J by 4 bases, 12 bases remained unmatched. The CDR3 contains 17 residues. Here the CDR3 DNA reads TGCGCCAGCAGCGACCAACCGGGACAGGGGGATAGCTATGGCTACACCTTC. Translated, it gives CASSDQPGQGDSYGYTF.